The next 5 T cell receptor beta chains were all read from a single sample in a study of cytomegalovirus exposure and HLA in healthy donors. Profiling relied on immunoSEQ multiplex PCR, and the TCRdb table lists in-frame clones only, not all of them. The sample lists about 330,000 clones; around 90% were seen once. The sample was PBMCs. These receptors all come from a young woman in good health and CMV-seropositive.

This chain connects TRBV4-3 to TRBJ1-1; D is unclear. CDR1 and CDR2 (germline): LGHNA, YSLEER. This CDR3 comprises 13 residues. Trimming pared 6 bases from V and 1 base from J, leaving 9 bases between. CDR3 amino acids: CASSTTTNTEAFF. As DNA, the CDR3 is TGCGCCAGCAGTACTACAACGAACACTGAAGCTTTCTTT.

The CDR3: CASSFSNTETQYF. The CDR3 nucleotides read TGTGCCAGCAGTTTTTCGAACACCGAGACCCAGTACTTC. The chain has TRBV27 and TRBJ2-5; D is ambiguous. Between the trimmed V and J ends, which lost 3 bases and 5 bases, there was a span of 10 bases. Germline assignment: CDR1 MNHEY and CDR2 SMNVEV (reference sequence). This CDR3 has 13 residues.

V and J are TRBV14 and TRBJ2-7; D unclear. V lost 3 bases and J lost 1, with 19 bases in between. CDR1 SGHDN and CDR2 FVKESK come from the germline V gene. This CDR3 spans 17 amino acids. This CDR3 reads CASSQGISYQRSYEQYF. CDR3 bases: TGTGCCAGCAGCCAGGGGATATCATACCAGCGATCCTACGAGCAGTACTTC.

The V and J genes are TRBV30 and TRBJ1-2; no firm D call. The CDR3 totals 13 residues. V lost 1 base, J lost 1 base, and 7 bases lay in between. Germline V gives CDR1 GTSNPN, CDR2 SVGIG (reference sequence). CDR3 protein: CAWSAASNYGYTF. The CDR3 DNA is TGTGCCTGGAGTGCGGCCAGTAACTATGGCTACACCTTC.

The gene calls are TRBV28 and TRBJ2-5; 9 bases are shared with TRBD2. Germline CDR1 MDHEN, CDR2 SYDVKM. The J segment lost 2 bases and the V segment lost 4 bases, leaving 11 bases of the junction unmatched. The CDR3 loop spans 17 amino acids. CDR3 amino acids: CASSSSAASGKQETQYF. CDR3 nucleotides: TGTGCCAGCAGTTCCTCAGCTGCTAGCGGGAAGCAAGAGACCCAGTACTTC.